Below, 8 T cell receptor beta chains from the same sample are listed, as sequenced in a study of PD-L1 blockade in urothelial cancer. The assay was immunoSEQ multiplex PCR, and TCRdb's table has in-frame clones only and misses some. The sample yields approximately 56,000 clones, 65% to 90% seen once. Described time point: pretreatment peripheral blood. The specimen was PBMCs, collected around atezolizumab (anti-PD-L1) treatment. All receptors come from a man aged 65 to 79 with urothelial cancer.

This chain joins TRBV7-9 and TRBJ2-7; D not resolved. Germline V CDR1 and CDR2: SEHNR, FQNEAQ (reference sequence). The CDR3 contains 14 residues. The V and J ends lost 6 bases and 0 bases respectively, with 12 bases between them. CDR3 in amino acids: CASSLSRHSYEQYF. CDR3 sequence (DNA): TGTGCCAGCAGTTTATCTAGGCACTCCTACGAGCAGTACTTC.

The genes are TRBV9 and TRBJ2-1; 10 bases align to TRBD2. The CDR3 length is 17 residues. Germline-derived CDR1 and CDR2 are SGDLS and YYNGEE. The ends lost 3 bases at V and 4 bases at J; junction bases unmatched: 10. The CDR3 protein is CASSASQAGGPYNEQFF. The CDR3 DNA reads TGTGCCAGCAGCGCCTCCCAAGCGGGAGGGCCATACAATGAGCAGTTCTTC.

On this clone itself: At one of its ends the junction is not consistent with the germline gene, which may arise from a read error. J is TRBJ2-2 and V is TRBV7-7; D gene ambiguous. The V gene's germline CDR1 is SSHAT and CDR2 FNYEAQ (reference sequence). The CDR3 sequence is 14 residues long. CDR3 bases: TGTGCTAGCAGCCCTAATGCGAACACCGGGGAGCTGTTTTTT. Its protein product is CASSPNANTGELFF.

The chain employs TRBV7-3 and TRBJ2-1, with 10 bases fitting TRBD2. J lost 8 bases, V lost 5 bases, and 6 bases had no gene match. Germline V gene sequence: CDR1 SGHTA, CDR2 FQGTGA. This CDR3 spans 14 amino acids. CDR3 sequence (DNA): TGTGCCAGCAGCCCTAGCGGGAGTAGCGATGAGCAGTTCTTC. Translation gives CASSPSGSSDEQFF.

DNA for the CDR3: TGTGCCAGCAGCTTGACACCGGGACAGCTAACTTACAATGAGCAGTTCTTC. It translates to CASSLTPGQLTYNEQFF. The rearrangement links TRBV5-5 to TRBJ2-1, with 7 positions matching TRBD1. CDR3 size: 17 residues. The V segment lost 1 base and the J segment 4 bases; nucleotides outside the gene matches: 11. Looked up from germline, CDR1 is SGHKS and CDR2 is YYEKEE (reference sequence). Supplemented by reference TRBV5-5 and TRBJ2-1, the full variable domain reads DAGVTQSPTHLIKTRGQQVTLRCSPISGHKSVSWYQQVLGQGPQFIFQYYEKEERGRGNFPDRFSARQFPNYSSELNVNALLLGDSALYLCASSLTPGQLTYNEQFFGPGTRLTVL.

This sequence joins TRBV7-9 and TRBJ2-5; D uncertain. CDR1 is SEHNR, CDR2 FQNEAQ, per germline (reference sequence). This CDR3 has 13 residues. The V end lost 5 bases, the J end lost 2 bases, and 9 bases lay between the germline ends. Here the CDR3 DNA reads TGTGCCAGCAGCGGCACAGAGCAAGAGACCCAGTACTTC. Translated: CASSGTEQETQYF.

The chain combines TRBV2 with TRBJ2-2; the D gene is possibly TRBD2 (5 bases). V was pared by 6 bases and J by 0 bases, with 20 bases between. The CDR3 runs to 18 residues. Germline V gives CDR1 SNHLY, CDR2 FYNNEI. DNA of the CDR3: TGTGCCAGCAGGGGTTACGACTACGGCGGAGCGAACACCGGGGAGCTGTTTTTT. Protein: CASRGYDYGGANTGELFF.

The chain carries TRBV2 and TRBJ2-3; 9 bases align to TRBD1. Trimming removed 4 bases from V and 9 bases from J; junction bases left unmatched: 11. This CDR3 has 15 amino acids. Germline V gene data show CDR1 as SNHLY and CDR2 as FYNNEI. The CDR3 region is CASSASGQGMKTQYF. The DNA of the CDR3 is TGTGCCAGCAGTGCCTCGGGACAGGGAATGAAAACGCAGTATTTT. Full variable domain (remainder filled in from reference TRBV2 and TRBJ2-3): EPEVTQTPSHQVTQMGQEVILRCVPISNHLYFYWYRQILGQKVEFLVSFYNNEISEKSEIFDDQFSVERPDGSNFTLKIRSTKLEDSAMYFCASSASGQGMKTQYFGPGTRLTVL.